The source of this T cell receptor (beta chain) is a study of early stage breast cancer tumors. On the study more broadly: Most invasive tumors, about 75% of the 16, were ER+/PR+/HER2-.

Comments on this clone: The antigen is not known.

Study-level findings and limits: Most shared enriched TCRB sequences were commonly generated ones.

TCRdb's copy holds only in-frame clones and misses some; the assay was immunoSEQ multiplex PCR. This sample carries fewer than 90,000 clones, approximately 79% of them seen once, and the ten largest clones take under 4%. From germline, CDR1 is SGHKS and CDR2 YYEKEE (reference sequence). Trimming cost V 2 bases and J 0 bases, with 15 bases left between them. The CDR3 length is 16 residues. The TCR originated in a person between 55 and 69 years old with breast cancer. V gene TRBV5-5 combines with J gene TRBJ2-7; maybe TRBD2 (6 bases). Material for sequencing was blood. The CDR3 DNA is TGTGCCAGCAGCTTTGGTGGGACTCCCAGCTCCTACGAGCAGTACTTC. This encodes CASSFGGTPSSYEQYF.